Presented here are 10 T cell receptor beta chains from one specimen sequenced in a study of identical twins. TCRdb analysed the 5' RACE reads with MiXCR anew, one entry per CDR3 protein. The table has approximately 1.8 million distinct CDR3 sequences, roughly a third seen once. Sequenced: cord blood. The receptors shown here come from a newborn girl in good health.

This clonotype was counted between two and nine times. The rearrangement links TRBV10-3 to TRBJ2-1; 9 nucleotides line up with TRBD1. Per the germline V gene, CDR1 is ENHRY and CDR2 is SYGVKD. CDR3 size: 14 residues. J was trimmed by 6 bases and V by 3 bases; bases with no gene match: 3. As DNA, the CDR3 is TGTGCCATCAGTGATTGGGACAGGGTCAATGAGCAGTTCTTC. Translating gives CAISDWDRVNEQFF.

The chain employs TRBV20-1 and TRBJ1-4; 11 bases fit TRBD1. This CDR3 has 15 residues. V was clipped by 4 bases and J by 7 bases; unmatched bases: 8. Germline V gene sequence: CDR1 DFQATT, CDR2 SNEGSKA (reference sequence). This chain's CDR3 is CSATPDRGLGEKLFF. The CDR3 DNA is TGCAGTGCTACACCGGACAGGGGGCTCGGTGAAAAACTGTTTTTT.

This chain connects TRBV6-2 or TRBV6-3 to TRBJ2-5; 11 nucleotides line up with TRBD2. V lost 0 bases to trimming and J lost 3 bases; unmatched junction nucleotides: 6. The CDR3 is 17 amino acids. Per the germline V gene, CDR1 is MNHEY and CDR2 is SVGEGT. CDR3 bases: TGTGCCAGCAGTTACTCTGGCAGACTAGCGGGAAAAGAGACCCAGTACTTC. It is translated as CASSYSGRLAGKETQYF.

The chain is built from TRBV24-1 and TRBJ2-1; TRBD2 matches at 12 bases. The V gene end was trimmed by 4 bases and the J gene end by 4 bases; junction bases not matched to a gene: 4. CDR1 KGHDR and CDR2 SFDVKD come from the germline V gene. This CDR3 is 16 amino acids long. CDR3 region: CATSDLAGGPYNEQFF. Written as DNA, the CDR3 is TGTGCCACCAGTGACCTAGCGGGAGGGCCTTACAATGAGCAGTTCTTC.

In this sample, this clonotype turned up a few times. V and J are TRBV24-1 and TRBJ2-7, with TRBD2 as a possible D gene (6 bases). Germline loops: CDR1 KGHDR, CDR2 SFDVKD. The CDR3 has 15 amino acids. V was trimmed by 12 bases and J by 3 bases, leaving 23 bases between them. The CDR3 DNA follows: TGTGCCGTTAGACTAGGCTCCAACTCCGGCTACGAGCAGTACTTC. Encoded protein: CAVRLGSNSGYEQYF.

The gene calls are TRBV5-1 and TRBJ2-1; D perhaps matches TRBD2 (5 bases). The CDR3 runs to 15 residues. The germline V gene encodes CDR1 SGHRS and CDR2 YFSETQ. The germline V and J ends were trimmed by 0 bases and 6 bases, with 13 bases remaining between them. The DNA of the CDR3 is TGCGCCAGCAGCTTGGCCTGGACTTCCCTCAATGAGCAGTTCTTC. This codes for CASSLAWTSLNEQFF.

The chain has TRBV7-2 and TRBJ2-1; D unclear. Trimming left V 2 bases short and J 5 bases short, with 13 bases between. This CDR3 region has 15 residues. CDR1 SGHTA and CDR2 FQGNSA come from the germline V gene. The chain's CDR3 is CASSLIVSRNNEQFF. The DNA of the CDR3 is TGTGCCAGCAGCTTAATCGTATCTAGGAACAATGAGCAGTTCTTC.

The V call is TRBV10-3, the J call TRBJ1-4; weak D call: TRBD1 (6 bases). V lost 0 bases and J 7 bases, leaving 15 bases between the germline ends. The CDR3 loop spans 16 amino acids. Germline V gene data show CDR1 as ENHRY and CDR2 as SYGVKD. As DNA, the CDR3 is TGTGCCATCAGTGAGTCGATGCGGGGGCGTCGTGAAAAACTGTTTTTT. Its translation: CAISESMRGRREKLFF.

The rearrangement uses TRBV20-1 and TRBJ2-4, with 9 bases matching TRBD1. The J call may be in error: the DNA end matches TRBJ2-5 better. The CDR3 runs 15 residues. Per germline, CDR1 DFQATT and CDR2 SNEGSKA (reference sequence). This CDR3 reads CSARDWDRVGETQYF. The CDR3 DNA follows: TGCAGTGCTAGAGATTGGGACAGGGTGGGAGAGACCCAGTACTTC.

V gene TRBV7-2 combines with J gene TRBJ1-6, with 7 nucleotides matching TRBD1. V shed 5 bases and J 6 bases; nucleotides not matched to a gene: 7. Germline CDR1 SGHTA, CDR2 FQGNSA. CDR3 length: 15 amino acids. This CDR3 reads CASSASTGLNSPLHF. For the CDR3, the DNA is TGTGCCAGCAGCGCGTCGACAGGGCTTAATTCACCCCTCCACTTT.